This T cell receptor beta chain was recorded in a study of blood T cell repertoires in COVID-19. Study-wide background: The origin of the acute and convalescent COVID-19 samples was the United States, Italy and Spain. T cells, B-cell-depleted T cells, or PBMCs supplied cDNA or gDNA.

This clone occurred once. As handled by the study authors: Nucleated cell counts were estimated from reference gene primer amplification. Some clones are missing from TCRdb's copy, which holds only in-frame ones; the method was immunoSEQ multiplex PCR. The V and J calls and clone size were taken over from that table, and D and trimming were inferred from the DNA. The table lists 35,000 to 50,000 clones, 75% to 80% of them singletons, with more than 7.5% in the top ten. From germline, CDR1 is MNHEY and CDR2 SMNVEV (reference sequence). The CDR3 contains 16 residues. The V and J ends lost 4 bases and 6 bases, in that order; junction bases with no gene match: 7.

The TCR comes from a man aged 65-85 years with active or convalescent COVID-19. The sample consisted of peripheral blood. V is TRBV27 and J is TRBJ1-6, with 9 nucleotides matching TRBD1. This CDR3 reads CASSSPPGQGNSPLHF. The DNA for the CDR3 is TGTGCCAGCAGTTCGCCGCCGGGACAGGGTAATTCACCCCTCCACTTT.